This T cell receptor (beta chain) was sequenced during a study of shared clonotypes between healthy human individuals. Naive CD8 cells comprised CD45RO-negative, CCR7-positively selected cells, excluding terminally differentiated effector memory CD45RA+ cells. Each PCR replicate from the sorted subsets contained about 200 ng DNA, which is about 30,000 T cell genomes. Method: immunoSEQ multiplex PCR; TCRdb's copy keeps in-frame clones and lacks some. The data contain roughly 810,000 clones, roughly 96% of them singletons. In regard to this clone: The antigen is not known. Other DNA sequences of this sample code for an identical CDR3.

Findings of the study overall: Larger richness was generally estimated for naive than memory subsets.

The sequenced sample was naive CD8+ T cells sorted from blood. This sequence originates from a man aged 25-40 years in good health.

CDR3 sequence (DNA): TGCGCCAGCAGCCAAGATCGGGACTCCTCCTACGAGCAGTACTTC. This encodes CASSQDRDSSYEQYF. The genes are TRBV4-3 and TRBJ2-7; TRBD2 is a possible D gene (6 bases). In germline, CDR1 is LGHNA, CDR2 YSLEER. The CDR3 loop spans 15 amino acids. Trimming took 0 bases from V and 0 from J, leaving 9 bases between them.